This T cell receptor beta chain appears in the sequencing data of a study of T cell repertoires in cytomegalovirus infection. At the level of the study: Public TCR beta signatures provided an indication of both CMV infection and a matching HLA type.

TCRdb used MiXCR to reprocess the reads, holding one entry per CDR3 protein. Among about 830,000 distinct CDR3 sequences listed, 32% were seen once. CDR1 and CDR2 (germline): SGHVS, FQNEAQ. The V end lost 1 base, the J end lost 3 bases, and 4 bases lay between the germline ends. The CDR3 contains 12 residues. This clonotype was seen at least ten times. Its specificity is not known. This material consisted of cultured CD8+ T cells from PBMCs, taken from culture after CMV antigen stimulation. This TCR came from a human donor in good health (CMV status not recorded). Some clones in this sample may be carry-over from other donors' samples. This rearrangement joins TRBV7-8 to TRBJ2-7; no clear D gene. The CDR3 loop reads CASSLGDYEQYF. DNA of the CDR3: TGTGCCAGCAGCTTAGGCGACTACGAGCAGTACTTC.